The 21 T cell receptor beta chains below come from one sample, sequenced in a study of T-cell memory formation after mild COVID-19. TCRdb reanalysed the 5' RACE reads using MiXCR and keeps one entry per CDR3 protein. The sample consists of over 500,000 distinct CDR3 sequences, approximately 15% of them appearing once. The sample comprised PBMCs or a T cell subset sorted from them (not recorded which). The source is an adult woman who had mild COVID-19 (a few samples of this study predate the infection). Cell type and time point are not known.

Only one count was recorded for this clonotype. CDR3 residues: CASSGTGEGEAFF. The CDR3 nucleotides read TGCGCCAGCAGCGGGACAGGGGAGGGTGAAGCTTTCTTT. The chain links TRBV5-1 to TRBJ1-1; TRBD1 agrees at 10 bases. The length of the CDR3 is 13 residues. CDR1 is SGHRS, CDR2 YFSETQ, per germline. Trimming removed 4 bases from V and 7 bases from J; junction bases left unmatched: 4.

This chain links TRBV11-2 with TRBJ2-1, with 7 bases fitting TRBD1. V was pared by 5 bases and J by 6 bases, with 7 bases of the junction left unmatched. The CDR3 length is 14 residues. The germline CDR1 and CDR2 sequences are SGHAT and FQNNGV. The CDR3 DNA reads TGTGCCAGCAGCCCCTGGGACAGTTTCAATGAGCAGTTCTTC. It specifies CASSPWDSFNEQFF.

The CDR3 nucleotides are TGTGCCAGCAGCCCCGCGGGGTGGGAGACCCAGTACTTC. Its translation is CASSPAGWETQYF. V gene TRBV7-9 combines with J gene TRBJ2-5; the D gene is possibly TRBD2 (6 bases). This CDR3 comprises 13 residues. V lost 5 bases, J lost 5 bases, and 12 bases lay in between. CDR1 and CDR2 (germline): SEHNR, FQNEAQ (reference sequence).

This clonotype was counted only a few times. J is TRBJ2-7 and V is TRBV7-6, with TRBD1 identical over 7 bases. In germline, CDR1 is SGHVS, CDR2 FNYEAQ. The CDR3 loop spans 14 amino acids. The junction had 11 bases not matched to a gene; V was cut back by 5 bases and J by 7 bases. The CDR3 is CASSADRVGVEQYF. In nucleotides, the CDR3 is TGTGCCAGCAGCGCAGACAGGGTAGGGGTGGAGCAGTACTTC.

J is TRBJ1-6 and V is TRBV9, with TRBD1 matching over 8 bases. The CDR3 loop spans 13 amino acids. Trimming cost V 7 bases and J 11 bases; bases outside gene matches: 8. From germline, CDR1 is SGDLS and CDR2 YYNGEE. The CDR3 protein is CASGQGARAPLHF. The CDR3 DNA reads TGTGCCAGCGGTCAGGGGGCCAGGGCACCCCTCCACTTT.

V usage is TRBV12-3 or TRBV12-4 and J usage is TRBJ2-3; D could derive from TRBD1 or TRBD2 (6 bases each). The CDR3 is 15 residues long. Deletions cut 6 bases from V and 11 bases from J, with 24 bases between. The CDR3: CASRPPGAPQQGQYF. The CDR3 bases are TGTGCCAGCAGGCCCCCGGGGGCGCCCCAACAGGGGCAGTATTTT.

V usage is TRBV6-2 or TRBV6-3 and J usage is TRBJ2-7; TRBD2 agrees at 7 bases. CDR1 and CDR2 (germline): MNHEY, SVGEGT. The junction had 12 bases not matched to a gene; V was cut back by 10 bases and J by 3 bases. This CDR3 comprises 14 residues. The CDR3 protein is CATEGLDKYYEQYF. In DNA, the CDR3 is TGTGCCACGGAAGGACTAGATAAATACTACGAGCAGTACTTC.

The CDR3 protein is CASSPRGSVTSEQYF. The CDR3 DNA follows: TGTGCCAGCAGCCCCCGCGGCAGCGTAACATCCGAGCAGTACTTC. This chain connects TRBV13 to TRBJ2-7, with unresolved D. V was pared by 5 bases and J by 6 bases, with 20 bases between. There are 15 residues in the CDR3. The V gene's germline CDR1 is PRHDT and CDR2 FYEKMQ (reference sequence).

In nucleotides, the CDR3 is TGCGCCAGCAGCCAAGAAACGAGGGACAGGGAGTACGAGCAGTACTTC. Its translation: CASSQETRDREYEQYF. The chain carries TRBV4-1 and TRBJ2-7; 9 bases map to TRBD1. Germline CDR1 reads MGHRA; CDR2 reads YSYEKL. This CDR3 has 16 amino acids. Trimming took 0 bases from V and 4 from J; bases not matched to a gene: 7.

This clonotype was seen ten or more times. The chain employs TRBV14 and TRBJ2-7, with a tentative D call TRBD1 (6 bases). V was shortened by 6 bases and J by 6 bases, with 15 bases between the two germline ends. The CDR3 sequence is 13 residues long. Germline-derived CDR1 and CDR2 are SGHDN and FVKESK. The CDR3 nucleotides read TGTGCCAGCAGTACGGACGTACAGGGCGAGCAGTACGTC. It translates to CASSTDVQGEQYV.

This clonotype showed up just a few times. This sequence joins TRBV20-1 and TRBJ2-2; D not certain. Trimming left V 2 bases short and J 6 bases short, with 10 bases between. This CDR3 spans 13 amino acids. Germline CDR1 DFQATT, CDR2 SNEGSKA (reference sequence). The CDR3 is CSARLRDAGELFF. The CDR3 bases are TGCAGTGCTAGATTAAGGGATGCCGGGGAGCTGTTTTTT.

This clonotype was counted at least ten times. The chain carries TRBV12-3 or TRBV12-4 and TRBJ1-1; D is unresolved. V lost 2 bases and J lost 4, with 8 bases in between. The CDR3 runs 13 residues. In DNA, the CDR3 is TGTGCCAGCAGTTTATACAGAGGCACTGAAGCTTTCTTT. Amino acid sequence: CASSLYRGTEAFF.

This chain connects TRBV2 to TRBJ2-2, with 9 bases that match TRBD2. Germline V gives CDR1 SNHLY, CDR2 FYNNEI. V shed 2 bases and J 8 bases; nucleotides not matched to a gene: 6. This CDR3 comprises 15 residues. CDR3 region: CASSEILAGTGELFF. The CDR3 DNA sequence: TGTGCCAGCAGTGAAATCCTAGCGGGGACGGGGGAGCTGTTTTTT.

This clonotype occurred a few times. The V call is TRBV5-1, the J call TRBJ1-2; a weak D match, TRBD1 (6 bases). In germline, CDR1 is SGHRS, CDR2 YFSETQ. V was clipped by 3 bases and J by 1 base, with 16 bases between them. This CDR3 has 16 residues. CDR3 DNA: TGCGCCAGCAGCTCCCAGGAGGGGGGCGTTAACTATGGCTACACCTTC. The encoded protein is CASSSQEGGVNYGYTF.

V and J are TRBV29-1 and TRBJ2-7, with unresolved D. Deletions cut 5 bases from V and 4 bases from J, with 6 bases between. Germline lookup yields CDR1 SQVTM and CDR2 ANQGSEA. CDR3 length equals 10 residues. The CDR3: CSVQEYEQYF. The CDR3 DNA reads TGCAGCGTTCAGGAGTACGAGCAGTACTTC.

This clonotype was seen only a few times. J is TRBJ1-1 and V is TRBV5-6; D unresolved. Germline-derived CDR1 and CDR2 are SGHDT and YYEEEE. The CDR3 runs to 18 residues. V was pared by 4 bases and J by 3 bases, with 25 bases between. CDR3 DNA sequence: TGTGCCAGCAGCCCCCTCAGTCAGTACGGGCGGGATTACACTGAAGCTTTCTTT. Protein product: CASSPLSQYGRDYTEAFF.

The chain carries TRBV6-9 and TRBJ1-5; no clear D. Germline V gene lookup returns CDR1 MNHGY and CDR2 SVAAGI. This CDR3 is 16 amino acids long. V was shortened by 0 bases and J by 4 bases, with 13 bases between the two germline ends. CDR3 coding DNA: TGTGCCAGCAGTTATTCTCGGTCACTAAGGAATCAGCCCCAGCATTTT. Translated, it gives CASSYSRSLRNQPQHF.

This clonotype was recorded many times. The rearrangement links TRBV11-2 to TRBJ2-7; TRBD2 matches 9 bases. The trim removed 1 base at V and 2 bases at J, leaving 6 bases unmatched. Germline V gives CDR1 SGHAT, CDR2 FQNNGV. The CDR3 extends over 16 amino acids. Here the CDR3 DNA reads TGTGCCAGCAGCTTAGTGACTAGCGGCCCAGCCTACGAGCAGTACTTC. Residues: CASSLVTSGPAYEQYF.

This clonotype was counted only a few times. This chain joins TRBV29-1 and TRBJ2-1; 9 nucleotides agree with TRBD1. CDR1 and CDR2 from the germline V gene are SQVTM and ANQGSEA. This CDR3 is 16 amino acids long. V lost 2 bases and J lost 1; bases outside the gene matches: 6. The CDR3 sequence is CSVERGTGPSYNEQFF. The DNA of the CDR3 is TGCAGCGTTGAACGCGGGACAGGGCCTTCCTACAATGAGCAGTTCTTC.

This clonotype was seen a handful of times. The chain joins TRBV7-9 to TRBJ1-1; weak D call: TRBD1 (6 bases). There are 16 residues in the CDR3. Trimming removed 5 bases at V and 10 bases at J, with 26 bases between. Germline CDR1 is SEHNR and CDR2 is FQNEAQ (reference sequence). This chain's CDR3 is CASSLLVRGSRKSAFF. The DNA of the CDR3 is TGTGCCAGCAGCCTACTCGTCAGGGGCAGCCGAAAATCAGCTTTCTTT.

The gene calls are TRBV12-3 or TRBV12-4 and TRBJ1-2; a weak D match, TRBD1 (6 bases). V was trimmed by 7 bases and J by 7 bases, leaving 22 bases between them. The CDR3 runs 15 residues. The CDR3 spells CASMSVGAVVSGYTF. The CDR3 region has the DNA TGTGCCAGCATGAGTGTGGGGGCGGTGGTTTCTGGCTACACCTTC.